Listed below are T cell receptor beta chains from one sample, sequenced in a study of T cell repertoires in cytomegalovirus infection. No cognate antigen is known for these TCRs. TCRdb redid the calling of the reads with MiXCR, one entry per CDR3 protein. The sample contains 300,000 to 400,000 distinct CDR3 sequences, around 25% of which appear only once. The starting material was cultured PBMCs, obtained from culture after CMV antigen stimulation. These receptors all stem from a human donor in good health (CMV status not recorded). Some clones in this sample may be carry-over from other donors' samples. CDR3s include the opening cysteine and the closing phenylalanine or tryptophan. Fields, in order: J gene, V gene, D gene, CDR3 length, clone size, CDR3 DNA, CDR3 protein. A D gene is named only where the DNA matches it firmly. A row's size may be missing; if present it is once, few, many or a size class.

TRBJ2-1 TRBV27 . 16 few TGTGCCAGCAGTACGATAACTTCGAACTCCTACAATGAGCAGTTCTTC CASSTITSNSYNEQFF
TRBJ2-3 TRBV11-2 . 18 once TGTGCCAGCAGCTTAGTGGCGGGGCTCAGGACTTCCACAGATACGCAGTATTTT CASSLVAGLRTSTDTQYF
TRBJ2-3 TRBV7-2 TRBD2 15 many TGTGCCAGCCAAGTTGATGGGAGGGTTACTTTTGCGCAGTATTTT CASQVDGRVTFAQYF
TRBJ2-4 TRBV27 . 13 . TGTGCCAGCAGTCCCGCGCGGGCGGACATTCAGTACTTC CASSPARADIQYF
TRBJ2-4 TRBV12-3/TRBV12-4 . 11 few TGTGCCAGCAGAGACAGATACATTCAGTACTTC CASRDRYIQYF
TRBJ1-1 TRBV10-3 TRBD1 12 . TGTGCCACCCAGTCAGGGGGCCCTGAAGCTTTCTTT CATQSGGPEAFF
TRBJ2-1 TRBV29-1 . 14 . TGCAGCGTCCGACAGCCTCGCTCCTACAATGAGCAGTTCTTC CSVRQPRSYNEQFF
TRBJ2-2 TRBV7-6 TRBD1 15 . TGTGCCACCCCCAAAGGACAGGAGAACACCGGGGAGCTGTTTTTT CATPKGQENTGELFF
TRBJ2-5 TRBV5-5 . 15 . TGTGCCAGCAGCTTGGTTTGGGCTGGGGATGAGACCCAGTACTTC CASSLVWAGDETQYF
TRBJ2-1 TRBV20-1 TRBD2 14 . TGCAGTGCTAGAAAGCGGGAGGATTACAATGAGCAGTTCTTC CSARKREDYNEQFF
TRBJ2-4 TRBV12-3/TRBV12-4 . 15 . TGTGCCAGCAGTTTAGTCGCTAGCTCCAAAAACATTCAGTACTTC CASSLVASSKNIQYF
TRBJ2-2 TRBV20-1 . 13 . TGCAGTGCTAGAGACCAGGGCCCCAGGGAGCTGTTTTTT CSARDQGPRELFF
TRBJ2-2 TRBV10-3 TRBD2 16 once TGTGCCATCAGTGGGACTAGCGGGACGAACACCGGGGAGCTGTTTTTT CAISGTSGTNTGELFF
TRBJ1-5 TRBV10-3 . 14 many TGTGCCATCAGCGATACAAGGGGCAATCAGCCCCAGCATTTT CAISDTRGNQPQHF
TRBJ2-5 TRBV7-2 TRBD2 15 many TGTGCCAGCAGCGCTACTAGCGGGAGCGTCGAGACCCAGTACTTC CASSATSGSVETQYF
TRBJ2-7 TRBV28 . 11 . TGTGCCAGCAGTTTAGACGACCTGGAGTACTTC CASSLDDLEYF
TRBJ2-3 TRBV12-3/TRBV12-4 TRBD2 14 . TGTGCCAGCAGTTTGGAAGCGGGAGGATTATCACAGTATTTT CASSLEAGGLSQYF
TRBJ1-3 TRBV6-5 TRBD1 15 once TGTGCCAGCAGTTACTCGAGGGGGCGAGGAAACACCATATATTTT CASSYSRGRGNTIYF
TRBJ2-7 TRBV6-5 TRBD2 16 . TGTGCCAGCACCCCACTGGGGACTATCAGGAACTACGAGCAGTACTTC CASTPLGTIRNYEQYF
TRBJ1-2 TRBV7-2 TRBD1 15 few TGTGCCAGCAGCTTATTGATGGGACAGGGTTATGGCTACACCTTC CASSLLMGQGYGYTF
TRBJ2-5 TRBV10-3 TRBD2 18 . TGTGCCATCAGTGACCGCGGGACTAGCGGGAGTGGGGGCGAGACCCAGTACTTC CAISDRGTSGSGGETQYF
TRBJ2-2 TRBV19 TRBD2 19 . TGTGCCAGTACTATCTCCGGGACTAGCGGGATACGACGCGCCGGGGAGCTGTTTTTT CASTISGTSGIRRAGELFF
TRBJ2-1 TRBV6-2/TRBV6-3 . 12 . TGTGCCAGCAGTTCCCAGGACGATGAGCAGTTCTTC CASSSQDDEQFF
TRBJ2-1 TRBV7-8 TRBD2 15 . TGTGCCAGCGGACCCGGGACTACGTCATACAATGAGCAGTTCTTC CASGPGTTSYNEQFF
TRBJ2-3 TRBV4-3 TRBD2 15 . TGCGCCAGCAGCCAGGCCGGACTAGCGGGAGAAGAGCAGTATTTT CASSQAGLAGEEQYF
TRBJ2-7 TRBV7-2 . 12 . TGTGCCAGCAGCCGGCCCCCTCTCGAGCAGTACTTC CASSRPPLEQYF
TRBJ2-2 TRBV30 . 16 . TGTGCCTGGAGTGGGAGGCGGAGCGGGCCCACCGGGGAGCTGTTTTTT CAWSGRRSGPTGELFF
TRBJ1-6 TRBV11-2 TRBD1 15 many TGTGCCAGCAGCCACGCGAGACAGGGGGGTTCACCCCTCCACTTT CASSHARQGGSPLHF
TRBJ1-5 TRBV12-3/TRBV12-4 TRBD1 16 many TGTGCCAGCAGTTCTGGTTACAGGGGGTACAATCAGCCCCAGCATTTT CASSSGYRGYNQPQHF
TRBJ1-2 TRBV19 . 15 . TGTGCCAGTAGTACCGGGAGGGGGGCTAACTATGGCTACACCTTC CASSTGRGANYGYTF
TRBJ1-2 TRBV4-1 TRBD1 15 few TGCGCCAGCAGCCAAGTGGGACAGGGATACTATGGCTACACCTTC CASSQVGQGYYGYTF
TRBJ2-3 TRBV7-9 TRBD2 16 . TGTGCCAGCAGCTTACAAGCGGGAGGGCGCACAGATACGCAGTATTTT CASSLQAGGRTDTQYF
TRBJ1-2 TRBV20-1 . 13 . TGCAGTGCGACGACCGAAACTAACTATGGCTACACCTTC CSATTETNYGYTF
TRBJ2-3 TRBV27 . 15 . TGTGCCAGCAGTTTAGGTGACAGGAACACAGATACGCAGTATTTT CASSLGDRNTDTQYF
TRBJ2-5 TRBV7-2 TRBD2 16 many TGTGCCAGCAGCTTAGTACTAGCGGGGATACAAGAGACCCAGTACTTC CASSLVLAGIQETQYF
TRBJ2-3 TRBV20-1 . 14 . TGCAGTGCTAGAGAAGGGGCTCAAACAGATACGCAGTATTTT CSAREGAQTDTQYF
TRBJ2-4 TRBV6-1 . 14 few TGTGCCACCTCAGGTGGGGACTTGACAAACATTCAGTACTTC CATSGGDLTNIQYF
TRBJ2-3 TRBV4-3 . 14 . TGCGCCAGCAGCCAAGAAAGAGTTGGAGATACGCAGTATTTT CASSQERVGDTQYF
TRBJ1-1 TRBV11-2 . 16 . TGTGCCAGCAGCTTGCGAGTGGGAAGAGTCGGCACTGAAGCTTTCTTT CASSLRVGRVGTEAFF
TRBJ2-7 TRBV7-2 . 17 many TGTGCCAGCAGCCCACAACCTGACAGGTCCCCCCTCCACGAGCAGTACTTC CASSPQPDRSPLHEQYF